This T cell receptor (beta chain) stems from a study of long-term antiretroviral therapy in people with HIV (dated by TCRdb to 2022 to 2024). For context, the study as a whole: The earliest samples were collected approximately a decade before the 2015 WHO recommendation for immediate ART, a period when ART was typically delayed until CD4 counts fell. A retrospective serial study tested whether changes in peripheral blood TRB repertoire composition and diversity were associated with ART initiation and durable HIV suppression. No cross-contamination during QIAcube processing was shown when test extractions of a monoclonal T-cell line were performed alongside about 33 polyclonal samples. Of the roughly 31 participants with HIV, about a dozen were female. From over 25 adults with confirmed HIV infection, the cohort provided under 250 cryopreserved PBMC samples, gathered serially across a mean of roughly 6 years (range 1-12).

To be included, a participant needed at least one PBMC sample from before ART initiation plus at least two post-ART samples. All participants with HIV were treated in the United States of America. Cryopreserved samples of 1-10 million PBMC were thawed and washed before DNA extraction. At the time of the earliest PBMC sample, participants with HIV were aged between roughly 23 and 60 years. PBMC samples were contributed by each participant from 1-4 timepoints before ART initiation and 2-8 timepoints after ART initiation, with a median of 7 samples. For every participant, serial HIV viral load, CD4+ T-cell count, ART history and demographic data were obtained. Genomic DNA was extracted from unsorted PBMC with a Qiagen kit on a QIAcube, with processing performed in batches of 12 samples. Turning to this clone: This clone's antigen is unknown. Base qualities are not provided; no much larger clone lies one nucleotide away.

The CDR3 runs 18 residues from the cysteine to the phenylalanine. The kept DNA is CDR3 alone, 54 bases in frame from the first base. Relative to germline, V is missing 6 bases and J is missing 0 bases, with 14 bases of the junction outside any gene match. The germline V gene (reference sequence) sets CDR1 to SEHNR and CDR2 to FQNEAQ. What the study reported, not specific to this receptor: CDR3 length ranges in HIV repertoires were narrower than in controls, and network structure suggested an antigen-experienced repertoire with only a slight naive shift after ART. Inferences about post-ART repertoire changes are limited because no data were available on ART adherence, viral resistance or therapy changes. A significant increase in TRB diversity was found to be associated with ART initiation, although TRB diversity was observed to remain significantly below that of transplant donor controls even after long-term ART. Because pre-ART samples had limited cell numbers, profiling was done on unsorted PBMC rather than on sorted CD4+ and CD8+ T cells. The repertoire was dominated across all time points by expanded TRB clones identified before ART initiation, although this dominance was seen to fluctuate and to decrease in many PLHIV after ART. Owing to limited PBMC availability, only the TCR beta chain was sequenced, without alpha chain pairing. The samples span the years 2004 to 2017, and the ART regimens used may be less effective than current regimens.

The immunoSEQ hsTCRB v3.0 assay was used at survey level resolution for TRB variable region sequencing. The target sequencing depth for TRB was about 40,000-55,000 T-cell genomes per sample. Pooled TRB libraries were sequenced on an Illumina MiSeq with a v3 150-cycle kit. In the source study's methods: Analysis of repertoires was carried out in R inside a reproducible Nextflow workflow spanning QC, data transformation and analysis. LymphoSeq2, an R package for AIRR-Seq data exploration, was used to implement custom analyses. A handful of samples that yielded fewer than 5000 total TRB sequences were excluded, so that some 190 HIV repertoires were analyzed. Of the 188 retained HIV repertoires, over 55 were collected before and more than 120 after ART initiation. Repertoires were downsampled to 5000 TRB nucleotide sequences, and summary statistics were averaged over 100 downsampling iterations. TRB sequences were retained for analysis only if CDR3 regions of at least seven amino acids were present. Two measures captured diversity: a Shannon entropy-derived clonality score and the Gini coefficient. In the repertoire networks, any two of the top 5000 CDR3 amino acid sequences were connected whenever the two sequences differed by an edit distance of one. GLIPH2 predicted antigen specificity groups and MHC restriction for TRB CDR3 amino acid sequences. To flag known associations with CMV, EBV, HIV or tissue antigens, CDR3 amino acid sequences were compared against VDJdb and McPAS-TCR. Pre-ART, post-ART and control groups were compared with Wilcoxon signed-rank tests and Holm-Bonferroni correction. Entries here come from immuneACCESS through TCRdb and include only in-frame sequences with V and J called. Some clones fail to appear in such tables; in the studies checked, an unresolved V gene covers under half of the shortfall, and the cause of the remainder is unknown. D and trimming were read from the DNA, whereas the V and J calls and clone size are those reported in that table. For this sample there are about 21,000 clones; 70% to 85% appear just once. Of the sample, roughly a tenth falls within the top ten clones.

This sequence originates from a woman between 35 and 50 years old with HIV. The input for sequencing was unsorted PBMCs, taken 4.1 years after starting antiretroviral therapy. The sequence links TRBV7-9 to TRBJ2-3; 8 of the junction bases match TRBD2. The CDR3 protein sequence reads: CASRHRDGREASTDTQYF. The nucleotide sequence reads as follows: TGTGCCAGCAGACACAGGGACGGGCGGGAGGCCAGCACAGATACGCAGTATTTT.